This TCR beta chain was retrieved from a study of beta chain features in type 1 diabetes. Study information: Age and gender were similar between patients and healthy donors, as were cell yields. Regarding the study as a whole: A cDNA-based sequencing approach could over-represent cells with high TCR expression. Sampled from patients, naive, central memory and Treg TCRB repertoires appeared more similar than those sampled from healthy donors.

Worth noting for this clone: Its antigen is unknown.

Every bit of the isolated RNA underwent reverse transcription, so sequencing read expressed TCRB transcripts. Sequencing used immunoSEQ multiplex PCR; TCRdb keeps in-frame clones, though not all of them. The sample has roughly 500,000 clones, approximately 10% seen once. The CDR3 is 14 residues long. Germline V lookup: CDR1 LNHNV, CDR2 YYDKDF (reference sequence). Trimming stripped 1 base from V and 3 bases from J, with 9 bases between. Material: naive CD4+ T cells from blood. The TCR originated in a woman under 30 in good health. The V and J genes are TRBV15 and TRBJ1-2; D is perhaps TRBD1 (5 bases). DNA for the CDR3: TGTGCCACCAGCAGAGGTGGGGCGCACTATGGCTACACCTTC. This sequence encodes CATSRGGAHYGYTF.